Presented here are 2 T cell receptor beta chains from one specimen sequenced in a study of human T cells and chemical hapten exposure. As to time point: pre-sensitization, week 0. Specified treatment: therapeutic diphenylcyclopropenone sensitization with weekly scalp DPC. Using its own MiXCR run on the RACE reads, TCRdb lists one record per CDR3 protein. The repertoire holds more than 70,000 distinct CDR3 sequences, with about 8.5% as singletons. Material: whole blood, obtained in connection with sensitization to the hapten diphenylcyclopropenone (DPC). These receptors were obtained from a man aged 35 to 55 with alopecia areata. Some clones in this sample may be carry-over from other donors' samples.

The CDR3 coding sequence is TGTGCCAGCAGCTCTACAGGGGCAGTCACTGAAGCTTTCTTT. Its translation: CASSSTGAVTEAFF. This sequence joins TRBV7-9 and TRBJ1-1, with 7 bases that match TRBD1. The CDR3 spans 14 residues. Germline trimming cut 4 bases from V and 4 bases from J; bases unmatched to any gene: 6. Per the germline V gene, CDR1 is SEHNR and CDR2 is FQNEAQ (reference sequence).

The CDR3 DNA reads TGCAGCGGGGGTGGGGTCACAGATACGCAGTATTTT. It yields the protein CSGGGVTDTQYF. This chain joins TRBV29-1 and TRBJ2-3; D unresolved. The V end lost 7 bases, the J end lost 2 bases, and 10 bases lay between the germline ends. CDR1 and CDR2 from the germline V gene are SQVTM and ANQGSEA. The CDR3 is 12 residues long.